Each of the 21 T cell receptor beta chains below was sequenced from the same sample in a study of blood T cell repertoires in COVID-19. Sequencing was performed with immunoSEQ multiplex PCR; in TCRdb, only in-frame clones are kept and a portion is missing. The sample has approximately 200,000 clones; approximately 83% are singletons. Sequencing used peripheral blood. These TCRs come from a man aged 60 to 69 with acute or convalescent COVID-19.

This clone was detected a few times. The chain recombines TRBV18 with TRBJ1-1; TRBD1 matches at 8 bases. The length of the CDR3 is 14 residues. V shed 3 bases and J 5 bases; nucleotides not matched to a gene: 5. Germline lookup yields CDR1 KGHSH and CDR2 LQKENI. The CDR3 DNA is TGTGCCAGCTCACCGAAAACAGGGGGGACTGAAGCTTTCTTT. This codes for CASSPKTGGTEAFF.

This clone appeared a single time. The CDR3 sequence is CAGGGRGEQYF. The CDR3, as DNA: TGTGCGGGCGGGGGGCGAGGCGAGCAGTACTTC. The chain recombines TRBV7-3 with TRBJ2-7; 8 bases match TRBD2. The CDR3 runs 11 residues. Germline assignment: CDR1 SGHTA and CDR2 FQGTGA.

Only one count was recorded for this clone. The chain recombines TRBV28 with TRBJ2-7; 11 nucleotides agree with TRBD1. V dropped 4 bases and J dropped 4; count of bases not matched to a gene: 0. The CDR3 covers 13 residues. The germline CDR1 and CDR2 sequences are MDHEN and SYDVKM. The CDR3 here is CASSWDRGYEQYF. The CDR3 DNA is TGTGCCAGCAGTTGGGACAGGGGGTACGAGCAGTACTTC.

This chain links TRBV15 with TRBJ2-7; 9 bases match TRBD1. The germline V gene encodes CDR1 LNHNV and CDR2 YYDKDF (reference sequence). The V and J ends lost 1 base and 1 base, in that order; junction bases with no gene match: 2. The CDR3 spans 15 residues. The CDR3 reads CATSRGGTGSYEQYF. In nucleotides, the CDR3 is TGTGCCACCAGCAGAGGCGGGACAGGGTCCTACGAGCAGTACTTC.

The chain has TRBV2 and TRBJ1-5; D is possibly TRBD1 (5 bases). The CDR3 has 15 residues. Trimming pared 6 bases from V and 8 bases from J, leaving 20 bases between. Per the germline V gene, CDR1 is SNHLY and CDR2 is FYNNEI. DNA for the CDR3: TGTGCCAGCAGCCCCCAGTGGGGCGGGGCCGAGCCCCAGCATTTT. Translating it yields CASSPQWGGAEPQHF.

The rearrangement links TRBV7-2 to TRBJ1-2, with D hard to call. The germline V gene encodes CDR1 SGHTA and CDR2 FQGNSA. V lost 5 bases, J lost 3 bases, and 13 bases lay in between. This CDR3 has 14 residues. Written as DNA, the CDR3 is TGTGCCAGCAGCCGGTCCGGAGCTTACTATGGCTACACCTTC. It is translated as CASSRSGAYYGYTF.

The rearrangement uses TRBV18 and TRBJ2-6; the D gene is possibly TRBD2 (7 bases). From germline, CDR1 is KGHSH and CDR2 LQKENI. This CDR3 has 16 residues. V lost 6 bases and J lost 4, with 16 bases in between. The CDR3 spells CASSTLGGQGANVLTF. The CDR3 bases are TGTGCCAGCTCCACGCTCGGGGGGCAAGGGGCCAACGTCCTGACTTTC.

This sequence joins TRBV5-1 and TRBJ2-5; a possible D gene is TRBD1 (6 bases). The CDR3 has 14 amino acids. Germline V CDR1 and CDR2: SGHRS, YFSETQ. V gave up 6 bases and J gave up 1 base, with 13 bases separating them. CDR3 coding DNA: TGCGCCAGCAATCTGGGACACCTCCAAGAGACCCAGTACTTC. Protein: CASNLGHLQETQYF.

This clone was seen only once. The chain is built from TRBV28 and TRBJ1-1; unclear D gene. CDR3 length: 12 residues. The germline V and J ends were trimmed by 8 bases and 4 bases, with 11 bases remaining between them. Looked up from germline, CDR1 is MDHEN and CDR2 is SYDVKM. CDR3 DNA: TGTGCCAGCCGCGATCCGGGCACTGAAGCTTTCTTT. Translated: CASRDPGTEAFF.

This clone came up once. For the CDR3, the DNA is TGTGCCAGCAGCCCGGGGGGCGGGCAGCCCCAGCATTTT. Translation gives CASSPGGGQPQHF. The chain joins TRBV12-3 or TRBV12-4 to TRBJ1-5; D perhaps matches TRBD1 (6 bases). The CDR3 extends over 13 amino acids. Trimming shortened V by 6 bases and J by 7 bases, and 13 bases separated the two germline ends.

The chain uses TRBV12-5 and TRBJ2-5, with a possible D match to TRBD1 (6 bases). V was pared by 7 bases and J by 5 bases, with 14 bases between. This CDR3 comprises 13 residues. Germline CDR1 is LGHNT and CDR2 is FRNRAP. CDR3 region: CASVPTGIETQYF. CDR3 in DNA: TGTGCTAGTGTACCTACAGGGATCGAGACCCAGTACTTC.

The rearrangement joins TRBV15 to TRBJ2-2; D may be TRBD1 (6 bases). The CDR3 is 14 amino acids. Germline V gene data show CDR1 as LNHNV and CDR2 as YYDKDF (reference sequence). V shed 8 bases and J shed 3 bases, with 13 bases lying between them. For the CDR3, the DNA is TGTGCCACCTCTGACAGGCGGGACACCGGGGAGCTGTTTTTT. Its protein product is CATSDRRDTGELFF.

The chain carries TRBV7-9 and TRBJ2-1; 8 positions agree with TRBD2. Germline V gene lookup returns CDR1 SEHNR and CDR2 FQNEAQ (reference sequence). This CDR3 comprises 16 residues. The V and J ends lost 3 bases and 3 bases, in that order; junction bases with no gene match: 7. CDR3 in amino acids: CASSFRTSRSYNEQFF. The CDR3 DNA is TGTGCCAGCAGCTTTCGGACTAGCCGCAGCTACAATGAGCAGTTCTTC.

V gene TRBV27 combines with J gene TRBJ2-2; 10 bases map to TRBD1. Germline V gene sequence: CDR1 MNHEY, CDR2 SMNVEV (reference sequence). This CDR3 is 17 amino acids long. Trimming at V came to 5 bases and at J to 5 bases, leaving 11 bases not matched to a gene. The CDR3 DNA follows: TGTGCCAGCAGTGACACCCGGGACAGGGGTGGGACCGGGGAGCTGTTTTTT. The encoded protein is CASSDTRDRGGTGELFF.

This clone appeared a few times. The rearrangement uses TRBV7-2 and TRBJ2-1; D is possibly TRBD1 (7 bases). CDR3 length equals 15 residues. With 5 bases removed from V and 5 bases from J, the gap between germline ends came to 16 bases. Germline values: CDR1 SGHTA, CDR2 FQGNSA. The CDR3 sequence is CASSPYPRGDNEQFF. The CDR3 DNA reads TGTGCCAGCAGCCCCTACCCCAGGGGGGACAATGAGCAGTTCTTC.

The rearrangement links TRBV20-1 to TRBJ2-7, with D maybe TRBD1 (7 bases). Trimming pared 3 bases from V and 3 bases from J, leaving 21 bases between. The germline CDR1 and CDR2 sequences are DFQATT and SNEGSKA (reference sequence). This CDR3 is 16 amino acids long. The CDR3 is CSASSEESGGLYEQYF. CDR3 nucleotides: TGCAGTGCTAGTTCGGAGGAGTCAGGGGGGCTCTACGAGCAGTACTTC.

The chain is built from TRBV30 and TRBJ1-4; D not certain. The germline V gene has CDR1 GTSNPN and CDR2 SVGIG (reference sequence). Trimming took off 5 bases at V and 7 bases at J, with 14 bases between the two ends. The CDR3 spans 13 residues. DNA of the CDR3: TGTGCCTGGGGACCCGGCGGGATTGAAAAACTGTTTTTT. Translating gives CAWGPGGIEKLFF.

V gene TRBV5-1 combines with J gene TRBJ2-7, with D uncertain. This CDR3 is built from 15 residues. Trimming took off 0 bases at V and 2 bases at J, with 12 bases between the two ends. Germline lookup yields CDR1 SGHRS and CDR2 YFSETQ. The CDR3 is CASSLGSATTYEQYF. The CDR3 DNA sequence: TGCGCCAGCAGCTTGGGGTCAGCAACTACCTACGAGCAGTACTTC. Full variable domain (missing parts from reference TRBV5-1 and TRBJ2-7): KAGVTQTPRYLIKTRGQQVTLSCSPISGHRSVSWYQQTPGQGLQFLFEYFSETQRNKGNFPGRFSGRQFSNSRSEMNVSTLELGDSALYLCASSLGSATTYEQYFGPGTRLTVT.

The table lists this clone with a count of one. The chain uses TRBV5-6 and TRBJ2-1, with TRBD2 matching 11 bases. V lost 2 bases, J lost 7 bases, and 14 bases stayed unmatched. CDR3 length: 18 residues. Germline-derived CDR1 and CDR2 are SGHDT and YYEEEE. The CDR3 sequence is CASSFVAGGIISRNEQFF. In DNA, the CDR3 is TGTGCCAGCAGCTTTGTAGCGGGAGGGATTATTTCGAGGAATGAGCAGTTCTTC.

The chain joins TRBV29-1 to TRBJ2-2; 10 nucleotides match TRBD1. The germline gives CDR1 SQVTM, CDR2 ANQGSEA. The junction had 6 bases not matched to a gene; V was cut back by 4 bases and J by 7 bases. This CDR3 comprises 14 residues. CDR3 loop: CSVVGGTGVGELFF. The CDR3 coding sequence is TGCAGCGTTGTCGGCGGGACAGGGGTCGGGGAGCTGTTTTTT.

In nucleotides, the CDR3 is TGTGCCAGCAGCTACGTTTTTGAGACTGAAGCTTTCTTT. It translates to CASSYVFETEAFF. The J gene is TRBJ1-1, the V gene TRBV7-2; D not resolved. V lost 4 bases to trimming and J lost 5 bases, with 11 bases between them. The germline V gene encodes CDR1 SGHTA and CDR2 FQGNSA. The CDR3 runs to 13 residues. The whole variable domain, filled in from reference TRBV7-2 and TRBJ1-1, reads GAGVSQSPSNKVTEKGKDVELRCDPISGHTALYWYRQSLGQGLEFLIYFQGNSAPDKSGLPSDRFSAERTGGSVSTLTIQRTQQEDSAVYLCASSYVFETEAFFGQGTRLTVV.